Presented here are 3 T cell receptor beta chains from one specimen sequenced in a study of B cell selection in AIRE deficiency. CD4+CD127+ cells were sorted as the conventional CD4 T cells. Produced via immunoSEQ multiplex PCR; TCRdb's table is partial and in-frame only. The sample yields some 22,000 clones, approximately 96% seen once. The sequenced material came from CD4+CD127+ conventional T cells sorted from PBMCs. The receptors here all came from a human donor in good health.

The chain has TRBV6-4 and TRBJ2-2; 7 bases agree with TRBD1. CDR1 and CDR2 from the germline V gene are MRHNA and SNTAGT. V lost 5 bases, J lost 4 bases, and 4 bases stayed unmatched. CDR3 length: 14 amino acids. CDR3 sequence: CASSLQGSTGELFF. The CDR3 region has the DNA TGTGCCAGCAGTTTACAGGGGAGCACCGGGGAGCTGTTTTTT.

The V gene is TRBV18, the J gene TRBJ2-7; 10 positions match TRBD1. The CDR3 sequence is 14 residues long. The J segment lost 4 bases and the V segment lost 6 bases, leaving 6 bases of the junction unmatched. The germline V gene has CDR1 KGHSH and CDR2 LQKENI. In nucleotides, the CDR3 is TGTGCCAGCTCTCCCGGACAGGGGGAGTACGAGCAGTACTTC. Its protein is CASSPGQGEYEQYF.

The CDR3 nucleotides read TGTGCCAGCAGTGATAGGACAGGTGCTAGCACAGATACGCAGTATTTT. This gives the protein CASSDRTGASTDTQYF. The genes are TRBV2 and TRBJ2-3; 7 bases map to TRBD1. Germline CDR1 reads SNHLY; CDR2 reads FYNNEI. The CDR3 runs 16 residues. The junction had 6 bases not matched to a gene; V was cut back by 3 bases and J by 0 bases.